These 5 T cell receptor beta chains were sequenced from one sample in a study of cytomegalovirus exposure and HLA in healthy donors. Primers for the PCR totalled 60 Vbeta and 13 Jbeta. Profiling relied on immunoSEQ multiplex PCR, and the TCRdb table lists in-frame clones only, not all of them. This sample has approximately 140,000 clones, with roughly 82% found just once. The sample taken for sequencing was PBMCs. Receptors were obtained from a boy aged 5-17 years in good health and CMV-seronegative.

The rearrangement links TRBV30 to TRBJ2-3; 12 positions agree with TRBD2. Germline lookup yields CDR1 GTSNPN and CDR2 SVGIG (reference sequence). The CDR3 runs to 16 residues. V trimming: 3 bases; J trimming: 5 bases; junction bases outside the gene matches: 9. DNA for the CDR3: TGTGCCTGGAGCTTGGGGCTAGCGGGAGGGAGAGATACGCAGTATTTT. It yields the protein CAWSLGLAGGRDTQYF. Variable domain in full (rest from reference TRBV30 and TRBJ2-3): SQTIHQWPATLVQPVGSPLSLECTVEGTSNPNLYWYRQAAGRGLQLLFYSVGIGQISSEVPQNLSASRPQDRQFILSSKKLLLSDSGFYLCAWSLGLAGGRDTQYFGPGTRLTVL.

The chain couples TRBV4-2 to TRBJ2-5; D is possibly TRBD1 (6 bases). Germline CDR1 LGHNA, CDR2 YNFKEQ. The CDR3 runs 17 residues. V lost 0 bases and J 2 bases, leaving 16 bases between the germline ends. In DNA, the CDR3 is TGTGCCAGCAGCCAAGATCTGACAGGAGCCTTACAAGAGACCCAGTACTTC. Its protein product is CASSQDLTGALQETQYF.

There are a few counts of this clone. The CDR3 DNA reads TGTGCCAGCAGTGGGACCCTCCTCAGGGGGGTAAGCTCTGGGGCCAACGTCCTGACTTTC. This sequence encodes CASSGTLLRGVSSGANVLTF. The genes are TRBV6-1 and TRBJ2-6, with a weak D call TRBD1 (7 bases). Germline V CDR1 and CDR2: MNHNS, SASEGT. This CDR3 is 20 amino acids long. Trimming removed 4 bases at V and 0 bases at J, with 22 bases between.

This clone came up a few times. Here the CDR3 reads CASSEYRGQGTRYEQYF. In nucleotides, the CDR3 is TGTGCCAGCAGTGAATACCGTGGACAGGGGACAAGATACGAGCAGTACTTC. The chain is built from TRBV25-1 and TRBJ2-7, with 9 bases identical to TRBD1. The germline V gene encodes CDR1 MGHDK and CDR2 SYGVNS. The V segment lost 0 bases and the J segment 4 bases; nucleotides outside the gene matches: 10. This CDR3 has 17 residues.

This clone was seen more than once but under ten times. The chain recombines TRBV11-2 with TRBJ2-7, with 8 bases aligning to TRBD2. With V trimmed by 7 bases and J by 6 bases, 17 bases remained unmatched. The CDR3 extends over 16 amino acids. CDR1 SGHAT and CDR2 FQNNGV come from the germline V gene. The CDR3 sequence is CASNPMVGGRLGEQYF. CDR3 nucleotide sequence: TGTGCCAGCAACCCTATGGTGGGCGGGAGGCTTGGCGAGCAGTACTTC.